This paragraph covers one T cell receptor (beta chain) sequence. Its target is unknown. These data originate in a study of T cells after yellow fever vaccination. The overall study: Low-cell-number fractions underwent preparation using SMART-Seq v4 Ultra Low Input. General study findings and limits: The study found a weaker secondary response that peaked faster, day 5 versus 15.

TCR cDNA was made by 5'RACE template switching, adding a universal primer site and UMIs. MiXCR was run by TCRdb on the 5' RACE reads, yielding one entry per CDR3 protein. There are some 500,000 distinct CDR3 sequences in the sample; about 13% occur only once, and over 12% lies in the top ten. The CDR3 spans 18 residues. The germline gives CDR1 MNHEY, CDR2 SMNVEV (reference sequence). Losses at the gene ends were 8 bases for V and 1 base for J; bases not matched to a gene: 14. The origin of this receptor is a man aged 25 to 45 who received the YFV17D yellow fever vaccine. The gene calls are TRBV27 and TRBJ2-6, with TRBD1 matching 7 bases. The sample was PBMCs, taken on the day of the yellow fever booster vaccination. The CDR3 DNA reads as TGTGCCAGCTTATCCGCCCCGGGACAGATTTCTGGGGCCAACGTCCTGACTTTC. Encoded protein: CASLSAPGQISGANVLTF.